Included here is one T cell receptor beta chain sequence, with context. The antigen this receptor binds is unknown. No per-base quality is available; no much larger clone lies one base away. This entry comes from a study of T cell responses to AZD1222 COVID-19 vaccine (dated by TCRdb to 2020 to 2022). The study in broad terms: TCR sequencing was performed for 230 to 250 trial participants, of whom 207 were given two doses of AZD1222 and around 26 were given two doses of MenACWY control vaccine. Trial participants were enrolled by age into 18-55, 56-69 and 70-plus year subgroups, with roughly 150, 30 and 60 TCR-sequenced participants respectively.

The investigation overall reported the following: Only five or six AZD1222 recipients were SARS-CoV-2 seropositive at baseline, limiting conclusions about previously exposed vaccinees. Spike-specific TCR breadth and depth rose significantly after two AZD1222 doses compared with day 0 and with MenACWY recipients. CD4 TCRs associated with the vaccine covered the entire spike protein, and the dominant responses were in regions 160-218 and 743-854. Reportedly, close to half of the unique spike-specific TCRs recognized epitopes lying outside the regions that are mutated in the B.1.351 and B.1.1.7 variants. Because no samples from the day 14 peak response were available, repertoires could be characterized only after the peak T cell response. Participants were mostly white British, with more females than males. The authors suggested clonal diversity may have been underestimated. The 56-69-year group was small, and its depth increase did not reach significance, likely because of low power.

There are 14 amino acids in the CDR3, from cysteine to phenylalanine inclusive. Solely the CDR3 DNA is kept, with 42 bases framed from the first base. The junction shows trimming of 1 base on V and 7 bases on J, plus 13 bases between the germline ends. CDR1 is given as SGHTA and CDR2 as FQGTGA, both from the germline V gene. The time point label corresponds to: about 28 days (+/-7) after the second vaccine dose. AZD1222 recipients whose second dose came at about 4 weeks and those whose second dose came at about 12 weeks were combined into one group, since spike-specific TCR depth and breadth did not differ between the two schedules. Samples from vaccinated people were obtained from the UK trials COV001 and COV002, which included a single-blind randomized controlled phase 2/3 trial of AZD1222 (ChAdOx1 nCoV-19) in healthy adults. For TCRbeta chain sequencing, PBMC samples were collected from trial participants at day 0 and at day 28 after the second dose.

The CDR3 regions of human TCRbeta chains were subjected to immunosequencing. Per the authors' processing: Repertoire TCRs were matched against a reference library of SARS-CoV-2-specific TCRs generated with the MIRA antigen-specificity platform. Breadth meant the fraction of unique TCRs that were SARS-CoV-2-associated, whereas depth meant the fraction of total T cells that were SARS-CoV-2-associated. Using the MIRA data, each spike-specific TCR was mapped to the spike region that the TCR reacts to and placed in a CD4 or CD8 class. Log10-transformed breadth and depth values were compared by one-way ANOVA with Sidak's multiple comparisons tests. TCRdb carries this immuneACCESS record with in-frame sequences only. Its versions omit some clonotypes, under half of them owing to an unresolved V gene in the studies checked, with the rest unexplained. V and J calls and clone size come straight from that table; D and trimming were deduced from the DNA. The sample table holds about 200,000 clones, of which approximately 93% were seen once. The top ten hold 0.95% to 1.1% of the sample.

Recombination joined TRBV7-3 with TRBJ1-2; the D gene cannot be resolved reliably. This TCR was recovered from an adult who received the AZD1222 COVID-19 vaccine. The sample was peripheral blood, taken 28 days after the second AZD1222 dose. The nucleotide sequence is TGTGCCAGCAGCTTAAAATTGGCAGGTCGTGGCTACACCTTC. It specifies CASSLKLAGRGYTF.